Each of the 15 T cell receptor beta chains below was sequenced from the same sample in a study of blood T cell repertoires in COVID-19. TCRdb keeps only in-frame clones here, not all; method: immunoSEQ multiplex PCR. The repertoire holds under 200,000 clones, with around 83% as singletons. The sequencing input was peripheral blood. These receptors all come from a woman older than 75 with acute or convalescent COVID-19.

The chain has TRBV25-1 and TRBJ1-6; D uncertain. V gave up 9 bases and J gave up 9 bases, with 12 bases separating them. CDR3 length equals 12 residues. In germline, CDR1 is MGHDK, CDR2 SYGVNS. CDR3 sequence: CASNLAASPLHF. The CDR3 nucleotides are TGTGCCAGTAACCTAGCTGCTTCACCCCTCCACTTT.

The chain couples TRBV7-2 to TRBJ1-1; D is unclear. Germline loops: CDR1 SGHTA, CDR2 FQGNSA. The CDR3 consists of 14 residues. Trimming stripped 7 bases from V and 1 base from J, with 13 bases between. The chain's CDR3 is CASIATPRNTEAFF. CDR3 in DNA: TGTGCCAGCATCGCAACTCCCCGGAACACTGAAGCTTTCTTT. Complete variable domain (other parts from reference TRBV7-2 and TRBJ1-1): GAGVSQSPSNKVTEKGKDVELRCDPISGHTALYWYRQSLGQGLEFLIYFQGNSAPDKSGLPSDRFSAERTGGSVSTLTIQRTQQEDSAVYLCASIATPRNTEAFFGQGTRLTVV.

This clone came up once. CDR3 in amino acids: CSASPGMGNQPQHF. CDR3 DNA: TGCAGTGCTAGTCCGGGGATGGGCAATCAGCCCCAGCATTTT. The chain employs TRBV20-1 and TRBJ1-5; D gene ambiguous. This CDR3 is built from 14 residues. V lost 3 bases and J lost 2, with 11 bases in between. Germline CDR1 reads DFQATT; CDR2 reads SNEGSKA (reference sequence).

The chain has TRBV5-1 and TRBJ1-6; tentatively, D is TRBD1 (5 bases). CDR3 size: 13 residues. Per the germline V gene, CDR1 is SGHRS and CDR2 is YFSETQ. The V and J ends lost 0 bases and 8 bases respectively, with 6 bases between them. CDR3 amino acids: CASSLGGDSPLHF. The CDR3 DNA reads TGCGCCAGCAGCTTGGGGGGGGATTCACCCCTCCACTTT.

The chain carries TRBV6-5 and TRBJ2-7, with 9 bases fitting TRBD1. The germline V gene encodes CDR1 MNHEY and CDR2 SVGAGI. The CDR3 spans 13 residues. J gave up 3 bases and V 11 bases, and 8 bases lay outside the gene matches. The CDR3 bases are TGTGCCGTTCGGGGGACAGGGCTCTACGAGCAGTACTTC. This encodes CAVRGTGLYEQYF.

The genes are TRBV9 and TRBJ2-7, with 9 bases matching TRBD2. The CDR3 has 16 residues. With V trimmed by 4 bases and J by 0 bases, 8 bases remained unmatched. Per germline, CDR1 SGDLS and CDR2 YYNGEE. In DNA form, the CDR3 reads TGTGCCAGCAGCCCCCAGCCTAGCGGGGCCTCCTACGAGCAGTACTTC. This sequence encodes CASSPQPSGASYEQYF. The variable domain in full, completed from reference TRBV9 and TRBJ2-7, reads DSGVTQTPKHLITATGQRVTLRCSPRSGDLSVYWYQQSLDQGLQFLIQYYNGEERAKGNILERFSAQQFPDLHSELNLSSLELGDSALYFCASSPQPSGASYEQYFGPGTRLTVT.

The chain recombines TRBV28 with TRBJ1-4; D may be TRBD1 (5 bases). The CDR3 is 14 amino acids. V lost 3 bases, J lost 7 bases, and 12 bases lay in between. Per the germline V gene, CDR1 is MDHEN and CDR2 is SYDVKM. CDR3: CASSLGGGLEKLFF. In DNA form, the CDR3 reads TGTGCCAGCAGTTTGGGTGGGGGACTTGAAAAACTGTTTTTT.

This clone was observed a handful of times. The V and J genes are TRBV7-9 and TRBJ1-5; D is perhaps TRBD1 (6 bases). The V gene lost 2 bases and the J gene lost 5 bases, with 10 bases spanning the gap. The CDR3 spans 14 residues. In germline, CDR1 is SEHNR, CDR2 FQNEAQ (reference sequence). CDR3 coding DNA: TGTGCCAGCAGCTTAAGGGGGGGCGATCAGCCCCAGCATTTT. Amino acids: CASSLRGGDQPQHF.

The rearrangement joins TRBV7-2 to TRBJ2-7; 10 bases match TRBD2. Unmatched junction bases numbered 7, after V lost 5 bases and J lost 0 bases. Germline CDR1 SGHTA, CDR2 FQGNSA. The CDR3 spans 16 residues. CDR3 amino acids: CASSTRTSGGSYEQYF. The CDR3 DNA is TGTGCCAGCAGCACCCGGACTAGCGGAGGCTCCTACGAGCAGTACTTC.

This CDR3 is CASRQKLSNQPQHF. DNA for the CDR3: TGCGCCAGCAGACAGAAGCTTAGCAATCAGCCCCAGCATTTT. The chain has TRBV10-2 and TRBJ1-5, with D uncertain. CDR1 and CDR2 (germline): WSHSY, SAAADI. The CDR3 has 14 amino acids. V dropped 6 bases and J dropped 0 bases, with 9 bases sitting between them.

This clone was recorded once. The junction does not match germline at one end; this may be a read error. V usage is TRBV7-7 and J usage is TRBJ1-1; 10 bases are a match to TRBD1. This CDR3 spans 13 amino acids. Germline V CDR1 and CDR2: SSHAT, FNYEAQ (reference sequence). The CDR3 spells CASSRDRGTEAFF. The CDR3 DNA sequence: TGTGCTAGCAGCCGGGACAGGGGCACTGAAGCTTTCTTT.

The CDR3 is CASSVPLLGTGELFF. The DNA for the CDR3 is TGTGCCAGCAGCGTACCACTCCTAGGTACCGGGGAGCTGTTTTTT. The V gene is TRBV7-9, the J gene TRBJ2-2; D unresolved. Trimming shortened V by 5 bases and J by 5 bases, and 15 bases separated the two germline ends. The CDR3 loop spans 15 amino acids. Per germline, CDR1 SEHNR and CDR2 FQNEAQ (reference sequence).

The chain joins TRBV5-1 to TRBJ2-2, with 15 bases fitting TRBD2. The CDR3 runs 19 residues. After removal of 2 bases from V and 2 bases from J, the junction contained 7 bases not matched to a gene. Germline-derived CDR1 and CDR2 are SGHRS and YFSETQ. CDR3 DNA sequence: TGCGCCAGCAGCTTCACAGGACTAGCGGGAGGGATTAACACCGGGGAGCTGTTTTTT. Encoded protein: CASSFTGLAGGINTGELFF.

The J gene is TRBJ1-1, the V gene TRBV19; TRBD1 might be the D (6 bases). The germline V gene has CDR1 LNHDA and CDR2 SQIVND (reference sequence). The CDR3 sequence is 14 residues long. Trimming took 3 bases from V and 5 from J, leaving 13 bases between them. Here the CDR3 reads CASSIGAGVTEAFF. Written as DNA, the CDR3 is TGTGCCAGTAGTATTGGGGCAGGGGTTACTGAAGCTTTCTTT.

The CDR3 loop is CASRPTGGDYGYTF. CDR3 nucleotides: TGTGCCAGCAGACCAACAGGGGGTGACTATGGCTACACCTTC. This sequence joins TRBV7-2 and TRBJ1-2, with 8 bases lining up with TRBD1. V was clipped by 6 bases and J by 3 bases; unmatched bases: 6. The germline V gene has CDR1 SGHTA and CDR2 FQGNSA. This CDR3 spans 14 amino acids.